This T cell receptor (beta chain) was identified during a study of Ad26.COV2.S vaccination and SARS-CoV-2 variants. Study-level points and caveats: Relative to placebo recipients, vaccine recipients exhibited elevated spike-specific TCR breadth. Quantification of TCR breadth and depth may have yielded underestimates of total T cell responses. Reports say spike-specific CD8+ and CD4+ T cell responses covered substantial breadth after vaccination.

A note on this clone: Its antigen is currently unknown.

Germline CDR1 reads GTSNPN; CDR2 reads SVGIG (reference sequence). V was cut by 0 bases and J by 7 bases, with 9 bases left in between. CDR3 length: 12 residues. The protocol was immunoSEQ multiplex PCR, while the TCRdb copy is restricted to in-frame clones and leaves out a portion. Of more than 300,000 clones in the sample, about 86% are singletons; the top ten hold around 1.9%. Regarding treatment: roughly 19 received Ad26.COV2.S at low or high dose, single or two shots; roughly five received placebo; per-sample allocation not given. Day 63 after the first vaccine or placebo injection was the time point for sampling. An 18-55-year-old adult in Boston served as donor.

V usage is TRBV30 and J usage is TRBJ1-2; D is undetermined. This receptor was taken from a person between 18 and 59 years old who received the Ad26.COV2.S COVID-19 vaccine or a placebo. Sequencing used peripheral blood, obtained in a trial of Ad26.COV2.S vaccine versus placebo. The CDR3 DNA reads as TGTGCCTGGAGTGTATCGAGGCGTGGCTACACCTTC. It specifies CAWSVSRRGYTF.